Listed below are T cell receptor beta chains from one sample, sequenced in a study of response to subunit inactivated influenza vaccine. One entry per CDR3 protein results from TCRdb running MiXCR on the RT-PCR reads. The sample includes a few hundred thousand distinct CDR3 sequences, around 15% of them seen just once. The starting material was PBMCs from blood, obtained roughly 12 days after vaccination. The source is a man between 50 and 59 years old who received an inactivated influenza vaccine. Each CDR3 is given without its conserved first and last residue. The order of the fields is V gene, CDR3 length, CDR3 protein.

v_call: TRBV29-1; cdr3_length: 10; cdr3_aa: SVGDRNYGYT
v_call: TRBV4-1; cdr3_length: 15; cdr3_aa: ASSQDSTRPIAYEQY
v_call: TRBV7-2; cdr3_length: 12; cdr3_aa: ASSLSHGSETQY
v_call: TRBV20-1; cdr3_length: 9; cdr3_aa: SASKGWEQF
v_call: TRBV29-1; cdr3_length: 11; cdr3_aa: SVGDRSNQPQH
v_call: TRBV5-1; cdr3_length: 14; cdr3_aa: ASSLGLAEGRETQY
v_call: TRBV5-4; cdr3_length: 13; cdr3_aa: ASSLTGGLSYEQY
v_call: TRBV5-1; cdr3_length: 14; cdr3_aa: ASSPGQTATNEKLF
v_call: TRBV20-1; cdr3_length: 12; cdr3_aa: SARDTATQETQY
v_call: TRBV20-1; cdr3_length: 11; cdr3_aa: SARTTPSYGYT
v_call: TRBV6-2/TRBV6-3; cdr3_length: 14; cdr3_aa: ASSYEDSYTISPQH
v_call: TRBV5-4; cdr3_length: 13; cdr3_aa: ASSQWNTGTDTQY
v_call: TRBV12-3/TRBV12-4; cdr3_length: 13; cdr3_aa: ASSLEAGLYTEAF
v_call: TRBV4-3; cdr3_length: 12; cdr3_aa: ASSQGDSYNEQF
v_call: TRBV19; cdr3_length: 14; cdr3_aa: ASSTTGGGSGNTIY
v_call: TRBV20-1; cdr3_length: 13; cdr3_aa: SAREWRDSYNEQF
v_call: TRBV5-1; cdr3_length: 13; cdr3_aa: ASSLRGSTYNEQF
v_call: TRBV7-2; cdr3_length: 10; cdr3_aa: ASSSRTGTQF
v_call: TRBV27; cdr3_length: 12; cdr3_aa: ASSLRLGGYEQY
v_call: TRBV7-3; cdr3_length: 13; cdr3_aa: ASSLTGQGSGELF
v_call: TRBV6-5; cdr3_length: 14; cdr3_aa: ASSYVRGVGNQPQH
v_call: TRBV7-2; cdr3_length: 12; cdr3_aa: ASSPRQGVMPQH
v_call: TRBV5-1; cdr3_length: 13; cdr3_aa: ASSPPGQERYGYT
v_call: TRBV20-1; cdr3_length: 13; cdr3_aa: SANPGQGIYQPQH
v_call: TRBV7-2; cdr3_length: 11; cdr3_aa: ASSLVTGNEQY
v_call: TRBV15; cdr3_length: 11; cdr3_aa: ATSRALTGELF
v_call: TRBV20-1; cdr3_length: 12; cdr3_aa: SARPGGSGNTIY
v_call: TRBV7-2; cdr3_length: 15; cdr3_aa: ASSLKGTSGTTDTQY
v_call: TRBV12-3/TRBV12-4; cdr3_length: 11; cdr3_aa: ASSFPGHQPQH
v_call: TRBV4-1; cdr3_length: 13; cdr3_aa: ASSPKFLQGYEQY
v_call: TRBV20-1; cdr3_length: 11; cdr3_aa: SGLGESYNEQF
v_call: TRBV7-9; cdr3_length: 10; cdr3_aa: ASSPPREKLF
v_call: TRBV12-3/TRBV12-4; cdr3_length: 12; cdr3_aa: ASSNRGLAGEQF
v_call: TRBV7-9; cdr3_length: 14; cdr3_aa: ASSLFFLNSNQPQH
v_call: TRBV7-8; cdr3_length: 12; cdr3_aa: ASSLEGGGSEAF
v_call: TRBV6-2/TRBV6-3; cdr3_length: 13; cdr3_aa: ASRKLAGGYNEQF
v_call: TRBV7-2; cdr3_length: 12; cdr3_aa: ASSLNRAAETQY
v_call: TRBV24-1; cdr3_length: 17; cdr3_aa: ATSDRRTGEGANTGELF
v_call: TRBV25-1; cdr3_length: 11; cdr3_aa: ASSWTAGDTQY
v_call: TRBV6-2/TRBV6-3; cdr3_length: 13; cdr3_aa: ASSYSGTGGPEQF
v_call: TRBV15; cdr3_length: 14; cdr3_aa: ATSRDPGRLNYGYT
v_call: TRBV7-3; cdr3_length: 15; cdr3_aa: ASSLRSRSGTYNEQF